This T cell receptor beta chain was identified in a study of CD8 T cells in Susac syndrome. RNA totalling 0.5 to 1 ug underwent reverse transcription with random hexamers. immunoSEQ multiplex PCR amplified TCR beta CDR3 across 54 Vbeta, 13 Jbeta. TCRdb re-called the immunoSEQ multiplex PCR reads through MiXCR, storing one row per CDR3 protein. The data show about 300,000 distinct CDR3 sequences, roughly 85% seen once. Negative isolation was used for CD8+ and CD4+ T cells and FACS enrichment for TEMRA cells. This CDR3 comprises 13 residues. CDR1 and CDR2 from the germline V gene are LNHDA and SQIVND (reference sequence). V was pared by 4 bases and J by 6 bases, with 12 bases between.

The specimen was CD8+ T cells from PBMCs. The receptor comes from a human donor with multiple sclerosis. The genes are TRBV19 and TRBJ1-2; D is unclear. The CDR3 bases are TGTGCCAGTAGTAACGGCGATCTGGATGGCTACACCTTC. Its translation: CASSNGDLDGYTF.